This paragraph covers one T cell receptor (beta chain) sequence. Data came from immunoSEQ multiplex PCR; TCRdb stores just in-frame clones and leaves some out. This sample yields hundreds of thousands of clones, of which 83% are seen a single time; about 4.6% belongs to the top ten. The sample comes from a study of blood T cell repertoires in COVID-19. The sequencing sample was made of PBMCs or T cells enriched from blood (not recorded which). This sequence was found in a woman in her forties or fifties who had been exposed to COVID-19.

CDR3 protein: CASRLSPTGKYEQYF. In nucleotides, the CDR3 is TGTGCCAGCAGACTCTCCCCGACAGGAAAGTACGAGCAGTACTTC. The chain carries TRBV6-5 and TRBJ2-7; possibly TRBD1 for D (6 bases). V lost 6 bases to trimming and J lost 4 bases, with 19 bases between them. Looked up from germline, CDR1 is MNHEY and CDR2 is SVGAGI. The CDR3 runs 15 residues.